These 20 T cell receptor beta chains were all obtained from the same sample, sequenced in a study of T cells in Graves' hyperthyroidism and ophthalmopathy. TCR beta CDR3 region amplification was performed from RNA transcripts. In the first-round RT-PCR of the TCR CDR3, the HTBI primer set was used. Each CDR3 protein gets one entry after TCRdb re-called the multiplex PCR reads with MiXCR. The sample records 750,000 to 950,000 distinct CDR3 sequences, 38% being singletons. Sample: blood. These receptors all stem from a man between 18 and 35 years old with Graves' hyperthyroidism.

The CDR3 spells CASSNRGAEQYF. The CDR3 DNA follows: TGTGCCAGCAGCAACAGGGGCGCCGAGCAGTACTTC. V and J are TRBV7-2 and TRBJ2-7; TRBD1 matches 7 bases. The V gene end was trimmed by 5 bases and the J gene end by 6 bases; junction bases not matched to a gene: 4. This CDR3 contains 12 residues. The germline V gene encodes CDR1 SGHTA and CDR2 FQGNSA. The full variable domain, its missing parts supplied by reference TRBV7-2 and TRBJ2-7, is GAGVSQSPSNKVTEKGKDVELRCDPISGHTALYWYRQSLGQGLEFLIYFQGNSAPDKSGLPSDRFSAERTGGSVSTLTIQRTQQEDSAVYLCASSNRGAEQYFGPGTRLTVT.

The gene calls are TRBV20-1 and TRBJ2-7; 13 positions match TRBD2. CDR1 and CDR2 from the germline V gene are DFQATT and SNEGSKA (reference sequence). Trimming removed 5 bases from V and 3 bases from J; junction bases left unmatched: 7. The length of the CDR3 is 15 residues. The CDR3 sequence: CSALRTSGSLYEQYF. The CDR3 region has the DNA TGCAGTGCTTTGCGGACTAGCGGGAGCCTCTACGAGCAGTACTTC.

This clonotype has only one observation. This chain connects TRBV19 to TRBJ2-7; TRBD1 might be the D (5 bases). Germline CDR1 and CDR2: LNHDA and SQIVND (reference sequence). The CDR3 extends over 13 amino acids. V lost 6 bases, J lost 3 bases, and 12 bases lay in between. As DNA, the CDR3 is TGTGCCAGTAGGAGCCGTAGGGGCTACGAGCAGTACTTC. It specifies CASRSRRGYEQYF.

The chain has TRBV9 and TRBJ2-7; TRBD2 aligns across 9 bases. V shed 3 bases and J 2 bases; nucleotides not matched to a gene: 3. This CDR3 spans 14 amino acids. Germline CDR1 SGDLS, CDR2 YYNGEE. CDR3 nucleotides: TGTGCCAGCAGCGCCGCGGGGGGGGCCTACGAGCAGTACTTC. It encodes CASSAAGGAYEQYF.

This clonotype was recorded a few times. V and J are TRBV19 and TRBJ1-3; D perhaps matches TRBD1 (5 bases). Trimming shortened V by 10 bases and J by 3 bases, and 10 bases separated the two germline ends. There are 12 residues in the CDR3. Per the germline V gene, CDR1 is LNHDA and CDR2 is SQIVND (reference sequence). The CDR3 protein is CATRDLGNTIYF. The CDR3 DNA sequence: TGTGCCACCCGGGACCTTGGAAACACCATATATTTT.

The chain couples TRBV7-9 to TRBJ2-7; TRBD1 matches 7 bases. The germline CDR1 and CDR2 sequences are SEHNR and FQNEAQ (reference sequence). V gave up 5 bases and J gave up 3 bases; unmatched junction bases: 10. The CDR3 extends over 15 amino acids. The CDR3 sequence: CASSPPTGQLYEQYF. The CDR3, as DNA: TGTGCCAGCAGCCCCCCGACGGGACAGCTCTACGAGCAGTACTTC.

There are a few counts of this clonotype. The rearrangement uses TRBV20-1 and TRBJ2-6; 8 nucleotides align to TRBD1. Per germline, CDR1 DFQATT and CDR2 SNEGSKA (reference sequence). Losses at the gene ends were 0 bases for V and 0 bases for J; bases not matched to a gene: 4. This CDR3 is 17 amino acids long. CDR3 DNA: TGCAGTGCTAGAGATTTGACAGGGGACTCTGGGGCCAACGTCCTGACTTTC. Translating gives CSARDLTGDSGANVLTF.

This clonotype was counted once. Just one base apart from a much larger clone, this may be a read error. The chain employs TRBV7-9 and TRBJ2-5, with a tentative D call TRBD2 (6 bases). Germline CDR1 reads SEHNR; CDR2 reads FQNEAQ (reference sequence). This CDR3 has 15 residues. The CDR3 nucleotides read TGTGCCAGCAGCGCCACGGAGGGGCCGAAAGAGGCCCAGTACTTC. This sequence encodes CASSATEGPKEAQYF.

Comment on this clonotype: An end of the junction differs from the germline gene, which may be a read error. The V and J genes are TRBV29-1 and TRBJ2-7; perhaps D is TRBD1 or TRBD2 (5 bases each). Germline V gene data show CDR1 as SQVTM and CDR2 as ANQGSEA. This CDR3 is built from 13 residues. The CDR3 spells CSVGVSGTYEHYF. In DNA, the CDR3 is TGCAGCGTTGGGGTATCTGGGACCTACGAGCATTACTTC.

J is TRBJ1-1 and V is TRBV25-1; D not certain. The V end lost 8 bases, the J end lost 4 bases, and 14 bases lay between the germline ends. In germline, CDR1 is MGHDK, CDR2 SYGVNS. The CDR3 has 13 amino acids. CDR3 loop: CASQAQKSTEAFF. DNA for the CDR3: TGTGCCAGCCAAGCCCAGAAGTCCACTGAAGCTTTCTTT. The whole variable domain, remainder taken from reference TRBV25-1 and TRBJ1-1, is EADIYQTPRYLVIGTGKKITLECSQTMGHDKMYWYQQDPGMELHLIHYSYGVNSTEKGDLSSESTVSRIRTEHFPLTLESARPSHTSQYLCASQAQKSTEAFFGQGTRLTVV.

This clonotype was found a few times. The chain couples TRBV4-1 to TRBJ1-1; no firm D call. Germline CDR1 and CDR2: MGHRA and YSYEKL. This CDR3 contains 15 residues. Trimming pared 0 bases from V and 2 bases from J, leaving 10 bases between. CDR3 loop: CASSQEASRNTEAFF. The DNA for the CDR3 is TGCGCCAGCAGCCAAGAGGCGTCAAGAAACACTGAAGCTTTCTTT.

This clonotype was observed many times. The CDR3 protein is CASSRGRSAEKLFF. The CDR3 nucleotides are TGTGCCAGCAGTCGGGGGCGTTCGGCTGAAAAACTGTTTTTT. The chain combines TRBV7-6 with TRBJ1-4; TRBD1 is a possible D gene (6 bases). The CDR3 has 14 residues. Per the germline V gene, CDR1 is SGHVS and CDR2 is FNYEAQ. V lost 6 bases, J lost 7 bases, and 15 bases lay in between.

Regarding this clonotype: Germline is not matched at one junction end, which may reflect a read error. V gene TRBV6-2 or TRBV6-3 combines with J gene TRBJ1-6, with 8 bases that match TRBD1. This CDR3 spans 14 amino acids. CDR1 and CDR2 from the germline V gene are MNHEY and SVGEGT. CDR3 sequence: CASSSATGESPLHF. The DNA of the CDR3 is TGTGCCAGCAGTTCCGCGACAGGGGAATCACCCCTCCACTTC.

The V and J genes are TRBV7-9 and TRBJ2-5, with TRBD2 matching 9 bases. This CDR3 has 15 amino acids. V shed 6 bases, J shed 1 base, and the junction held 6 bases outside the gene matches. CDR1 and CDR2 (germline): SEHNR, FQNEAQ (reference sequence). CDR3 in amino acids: CASRSPAGGQETQYF. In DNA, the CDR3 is TGTGCCAGCAGATCCCCAGCGGGGGGCCAAGAGACCCAGTACTTC. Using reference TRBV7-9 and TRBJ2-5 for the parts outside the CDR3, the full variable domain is DTGVSQNPRHKITKRGQNVTFRCDPISEHNRLYWYRQTLGQGPEFLTYFQNEAQLEKSRLLSDRFSAERPKGSFSTLEIQRTEQGDSAMYLCASRSPAGGQETQYFGPGTRLLVL.

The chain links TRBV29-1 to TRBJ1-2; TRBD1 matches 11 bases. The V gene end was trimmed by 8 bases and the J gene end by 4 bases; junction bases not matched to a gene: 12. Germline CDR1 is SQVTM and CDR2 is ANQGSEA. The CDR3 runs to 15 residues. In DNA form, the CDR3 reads TGCAGCTCGGTAGAGGACGGGACAGGGGGCTATGGCTACACCTTC. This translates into CSSVEDGTGGYGYTF. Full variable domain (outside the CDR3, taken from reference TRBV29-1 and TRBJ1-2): SAVISQKPSRDICQRGTSLTIQCQVDSQVTMMFWYRQQPGQSLTLIATANQGSEATYESGFVIDKFPISRPNLTFSTLTVSNMSPEDSSIYLCSSVEDGTGGYGYTFGSGTRLTVV.

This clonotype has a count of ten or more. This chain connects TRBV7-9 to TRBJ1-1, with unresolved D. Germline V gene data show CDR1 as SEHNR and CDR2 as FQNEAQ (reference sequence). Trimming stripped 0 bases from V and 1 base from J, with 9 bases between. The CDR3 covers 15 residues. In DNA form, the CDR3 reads TGTGCCAGCAGCTTAGCAAGGGTTTCGAACACTGAAGCTTTCTTT. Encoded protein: CASSLARVSNTEAFF.

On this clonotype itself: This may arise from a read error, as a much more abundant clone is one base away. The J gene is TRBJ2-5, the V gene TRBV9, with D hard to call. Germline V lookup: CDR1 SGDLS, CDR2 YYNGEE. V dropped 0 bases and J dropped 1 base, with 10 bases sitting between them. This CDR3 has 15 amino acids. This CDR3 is CASSVAGSVQETQYF. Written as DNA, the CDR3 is TGTGCCAGCAGCGTAGCCGGATCGGTCCAAGAGACCCAGTACTTC.

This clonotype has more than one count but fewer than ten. The CDR3: CASSQGGGGGYTF. CDR3 sequence (DNA): TGCGCCAGCAGCCAAGGGGGAGGAGGTGGCTACACCTTC. The chain links TRBV4-1 to TRBJ1-2, with D hard to call. Germline-derived CDR1 and CDR2 are MGHRA and YSYEKL. V was cut by 1 base and J by 7 bases, with 10 bases left in between. The CDR3 runs to 13 residues.

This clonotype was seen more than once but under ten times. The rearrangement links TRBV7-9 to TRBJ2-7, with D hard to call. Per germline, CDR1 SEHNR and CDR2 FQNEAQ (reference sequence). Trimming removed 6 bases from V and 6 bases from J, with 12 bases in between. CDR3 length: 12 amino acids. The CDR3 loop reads CASSWWGTEQYF. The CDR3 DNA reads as TGTGCCAGCAGTTGGTGGGGTACCGAGCAGTACTTC.

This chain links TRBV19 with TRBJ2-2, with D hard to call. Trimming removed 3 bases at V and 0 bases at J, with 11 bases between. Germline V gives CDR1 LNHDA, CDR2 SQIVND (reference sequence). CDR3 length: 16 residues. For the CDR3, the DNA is TGTGCCAGTAGTATCCCCGGGCCTACGAACACCGGGGAGCTGTTTTTT. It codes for CASSIPGPTNTGELFF.